The T cell receptor beta chain described here comes from a study of T cell responses to AZD1222 COVID-19 vaccine (dated by TCRdb to the early 2020s). Context from the whole study: TCR sequencing was performed for 233 trial participants, of whom 200 to 220 were given two doses of AZD1222 and some 25 were given two doses of MenACWY control vaccine. Trial participants were enrolled by age into 18-55, 56-69 and 70-plus year subgroups, with about 150, 28 and 57 TCR-sequenced participants respectively.

Note on this clone: Its antigen has not been determined. Base qualities are not provided; no much larger clone lies one nucleotide away.

The time point label, as the study defines it: baseline before first vaccination. Per the publication, the treatment or condition label means: meningococcal conjugate vaccine given as trial control. Vaccinee samples were obtained from the UK trials COV001 and COV002, which included a single-blind randomized controlled phase 2/3 trial of AZD1222 (ChAdOx1 nCoV-19) in healthy adults. For TCRbeta chain sequencing, PBMC samples from trial participants were taken at day 0 and at day 28 after the second dose. Results the study describes overall, beyond this receptor: Reportedly, almost half of the unique spike-specific TCRs recognized epitopes lying outside the regions that are mutated in the B.1.351 and B.1.1.7 variants. Only a handful of AZD1222 recipients were SARS-CoV-2 seropositive at baseline, limiting conclusions about previously exposed vaccinees. Because no day 14 peak-response samples were available, the repertoires could be characterized only after the peak T cell response. In the small 56-69-year group, the increase in depth fell short of significance, most likely because of low power. Participants were mostly white British and included more females than males, and it was suggested by the authors that clonal diversity may have been underestimated. CD4 TCRs associated with the vaccine covered the entire spike protein, and the dominant responses were in regions 160-218 and 743-854. After two AZD1222 doses, both the breadth and the depth of spike-specific TCRs were significantly higher than at day 0 and than in MenACWY recipients.

The CDR3 regions of human TCRbeta chains were analyzed by immunosequencing. On the study's bioinformatics: Repertoire TCRs were checked for matches against a reference library of SARS-CoV-2-specific TCRs that had been generated using the MIRA antigen-specificity platform. Breadth was defined as the fraction of unique TCRs that were SARS-CoV-2-associated, and depth was defined as the fraction of total T cells that were SARS-CoV-2-associated. Using the MIRA data, each spike-specific TCR was assigned both to the spike region to which the TCR was reactive and to a CD4 or CD8 class. Log10-transformed breadth and depth values were compared by one-way ANOVA with Sidak's multiple comparisons tests. TCRdb took this table from immuneACCESS and kept in-frame rearrangements with V and J called. Such tables lack part of the clones; where checked against another copy, unresolved V genes explain under half of the gap, and the rest is unexplained. V, J and clone size are those of that table, while D and trimming were read from the DNA. This sample is represented by 120,000 to 150,000 clones; roughly 80% of them were singletons. The top ten clonotypes cover about 4% of the sample.

V loses 2 bases, J loses 2 bases, and the germline ends lie 14 bases apart. Based on the germline V gene, the CDR1 and CDR2 sequences are SGHDT and YYEEEE. Including the terminal cysteine and phenylalanine, the CDR3 comprises 16 residues. Of all the DNA, just the CDR3 is kept, 48 bases in frame from base 1. The specimen comprised peripheral blood, sampled on day 0 of MenACWY control vaccination. This chain joins TRBV5-6 to TRBJ1-3; the D gene lacks a confident call. The source of this sequence is an adult in good health. In nucleotide form, the sequence is TGTGCCAGCAGCTTTAGGGTCCCACAACCTGGAAACACCATATATTTT. Its protein product is CASSFRVPQPGNTIYF.